What follows describes a single T cell receptor beta chain. V lost 5 bases and J lost 7, with 21 bases in between. CDR1 and CDR2 (germline): SGHTA, FQGNSA. The CDR3 runs 15 residues. This specimen belongs to a study of blood T cell repertoires in COVID-19. Data came from immunoSEQ multiplex PCR; TCRdb stores just in-frame clones and leaves some out. The sample has 150,000 to 200,000 clones, more than 85% seen once. J is TRBJ2-7 and V is TRBV7-2; weak D call: TRBD2 (6 bases). The TCR sequence derives from a man between 18 and 29 years old with acute or convalescent COVID-19. Sequenced material: peripheral blood. The CDR3 sequence is CASSLGGRVSGEQYF. In DNA form, the CDR3 reads TGTGCCAGCAGCCTGGGAGGACGGGTTTCAGGAGAGCAGTACTTC.